This is a list of T cell receptor beta chains from one sample in a study of identical twins. Each CDR3 protein is one row after TCRdb ran MiXCR on the 5' RACE reads. The data show about 1.7 million distinct CDR3 sequences, 32% seen once. The material sequenced was cord blood. Every receptor here comes from a newborn girl in good health. CDR3s include the opening cysteine and the closing phenylalanine or tryptophan. The D gene is left open where the match is weak. Clone size is given for some rows only: seen once, a few or many times, or a class if the clone is expanded.

d_call cdr3_length j_call v_call clone_size cdr3_aa cdr3_nt
NA 14 TRBJ1-2 TRBV11-2 few CASSLDHLNYGYTF TGTGCCAGCAGCTTAGATCACCTTAACTATGGCTACACCTTC
NA 15 TRBJ2-7 TRBV24-1 many CASSDDSLSSYEQYF TGTGCCAGCTCAGATGACAGCCTTAGCTCCTACGAGCAGTACTTC
TRBD1 13 TRBJ1-5 TRBV19 NA CASRGTGGLPQHF TGTGCCAGTAGAGGGACAGGGGGGTTACCCCAGCATTTT
NA 16 TRBJ2-7 TRBV5-1 NA CASSLEDSEVSYEQYF TGCGCCAGCAGCTTGGAGGACAGCGAAGTATCCTACGAGCAGTACTTC
NA 14 TRBJ2-3 TRBV3-1 NA CASGQERSTDTQYF TGTGCCAGCGGCCAAGAAAGGAGCACAGATACGCAGTATTTT
NA 15 TRBJ2-4 TRBV11-2 many CASSLARGRENIQYF TGTGCCAGCAGCTTAGCCAGGGGGAGGGAAAACATTCAGTACTTC
NA 12 TRBJ2-7 TRBV28 NA CASSQWVYEQYF TGTGCCAGCAGTCAATGGGTCTACGAGCAGTACTTC
NA 17 TRBJ1-5 TRBV12-3/TRBV12-4 few CASSSTGLDGGNQPQHF TGTGCCAGCAGTTCGACCGGGCTCGATGGGGGCAATCAGCCCCAGCATTTT
NA 16 TRBJ2-3 TRBV2 NA CASSEDGVARTDTQYF TGTGCCAGCAGTGAGGATGGCGTAGCGCGCACAGATACGCAGTATTTT
TRBD2 14 TRBJ2-3 TRBV24-1 NA CATSEGSGADTQYF TGTGCCACCAGTGAGGGTAGCGGGGCAGATACGCAGTATTTT
TRBD2 15 TRBJ2-1 TRBV27 NA CASSLNLAGTGEQFF TGTGCCAGCAGTTTGAATCTAGCGGGGACGGGTGAGCAGTTCTTC
NA 13 TRBJ1-1 TRBV20-1 NA CSANPDRRAEAFF TGCAGTGCTAATCCCGACCGCAGGGCTGAAGCTTTCTTT
NA 14 TRBJ1-1 TRBV20-1 few CSAREPGTVTEAFF TGCAGTGCTAGAGAACCGGGGACGGTCACTGAAGCTTTCTTT
NA 14 TRBJ2-5 TRBV10-3 NA CAISGFTSGETQYF TGTGCCATCAGTGGATTTACCAGCGGCGAGACCCAGTACTTC
NA 14 TRBJ2-1 TRBV7-8 few CASSSGRLYNEQFF TGTGCCAGCAGCTCGGGACGGCTCTACAATGAGCAGTTCTTC
NA 14 TRBJ2-7 TRBV20-1 NA CSASGGVENHEQYF TGCAGTGCTAGTGGCGGGGTCGAGAACCACGAGCAGTACTTC
NA 21 TRBJ1-6 TRBV20-1 NA CSARPPWTLSSRAVPGSPLHF TGCAGTGCTAGGCCACCCTGGACCCTATCCAGCAGGGCCGTTCCTGGATCACCCCTCCACTTT
NA 16 TRBJ2-3 TRBV4-2 few CASSQEGFGDTDTQYF TGTGCCAGCAGCCAAGAGGGGTTCGGGGATACAGATACGCAGTATTTT